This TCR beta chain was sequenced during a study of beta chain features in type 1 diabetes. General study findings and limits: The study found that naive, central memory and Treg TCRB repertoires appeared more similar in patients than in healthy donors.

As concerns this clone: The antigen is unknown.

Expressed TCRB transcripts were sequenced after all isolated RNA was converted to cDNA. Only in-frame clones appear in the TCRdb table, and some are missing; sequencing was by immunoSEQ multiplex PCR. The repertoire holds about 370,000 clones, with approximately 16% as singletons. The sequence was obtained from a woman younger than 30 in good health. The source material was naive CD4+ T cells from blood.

The CDR3 DNA follows: TGTGCCAGCTCACCTGACAGGGCCTCCTACGAGCAGTACTTC. Its protein product is CASSPDRASYEQYF. V usage is TRBV18 and J usage is TRBJ2-7; 7 bases agree with TRBD1. The CDR3 contains 14 residues. The J segment lost 0 bases and the V segment lost 3 bases, leaving 2 bases of the junction unmatched. Germline values: CDR1 KGHSH, CDR2 LQKENI.